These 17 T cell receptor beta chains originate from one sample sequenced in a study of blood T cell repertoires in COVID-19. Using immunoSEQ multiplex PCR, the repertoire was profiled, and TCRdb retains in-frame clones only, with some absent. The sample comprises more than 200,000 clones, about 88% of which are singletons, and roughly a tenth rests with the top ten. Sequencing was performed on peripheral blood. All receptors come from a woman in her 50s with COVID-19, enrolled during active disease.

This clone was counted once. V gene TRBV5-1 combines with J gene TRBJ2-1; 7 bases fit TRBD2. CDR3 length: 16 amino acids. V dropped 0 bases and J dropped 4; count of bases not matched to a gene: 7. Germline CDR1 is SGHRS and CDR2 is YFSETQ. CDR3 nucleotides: TGCGCCAGCAGCTTGGCCGCCGAGCGGGGTTACAATGAGCAGTTCTTC. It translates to CASSLAAERGYNEQFF.

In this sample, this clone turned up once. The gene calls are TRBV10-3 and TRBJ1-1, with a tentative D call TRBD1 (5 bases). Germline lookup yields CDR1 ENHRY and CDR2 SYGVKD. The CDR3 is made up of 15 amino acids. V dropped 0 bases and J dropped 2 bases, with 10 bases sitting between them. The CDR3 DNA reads TGTGCCATCAGTGAGTCGGGGCTGTCAAACACTGAAGCTTTCTTT. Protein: CAISESGLSNTEAFF.

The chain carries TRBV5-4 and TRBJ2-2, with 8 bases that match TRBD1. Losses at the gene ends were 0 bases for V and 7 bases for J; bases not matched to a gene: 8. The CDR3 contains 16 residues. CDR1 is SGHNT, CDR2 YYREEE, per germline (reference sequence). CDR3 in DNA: TGTGCCAGCAGCTTGGGGACAGGGTATAGGGGCGGGGAGCTGTTTTTT. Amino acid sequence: CASSLGTGYRGGELFF.

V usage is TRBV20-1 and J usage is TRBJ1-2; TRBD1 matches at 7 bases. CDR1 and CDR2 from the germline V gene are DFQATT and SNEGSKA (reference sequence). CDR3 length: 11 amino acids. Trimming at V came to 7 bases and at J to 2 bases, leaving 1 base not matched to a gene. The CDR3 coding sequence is TGCAGTGTGACAGGGAACTATGGCTACACCTTC. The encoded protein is CSVTGNYGYTF.

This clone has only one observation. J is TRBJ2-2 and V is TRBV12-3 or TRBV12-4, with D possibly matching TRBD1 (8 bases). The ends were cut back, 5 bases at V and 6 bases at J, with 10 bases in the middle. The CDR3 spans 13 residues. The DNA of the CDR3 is TGTGCCAGCAGTACAGGGGGGGCCGGGGAGCTGTTTTTT. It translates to CASSTGGAGELFF.

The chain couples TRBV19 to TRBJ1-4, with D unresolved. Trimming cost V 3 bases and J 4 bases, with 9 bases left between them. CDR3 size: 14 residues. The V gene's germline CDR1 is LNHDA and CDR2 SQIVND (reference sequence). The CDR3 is CASSIGPLNEKLFF. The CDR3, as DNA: TGTGCCAGTAGTATTGGCCCGCTTAATGAAAAACTGTTTTTT.

This chain's CDR3 is CASSFQRRDEQYF. CDR3 coding DNA: TGTGCCAGCAGTTTTCAACGGCGGGACGAGCAGTACTTC. The J gene is TRBJ2-7, the V gene TRBV28; weak D call: TRBD2 (5 bases). Germline V gene sequence: CDR1 MDHEN, CDR2 SYDVKM. V lost 3 bases and J lost 5, with 11 bases in between. The CDR3 is 13 amino acids.

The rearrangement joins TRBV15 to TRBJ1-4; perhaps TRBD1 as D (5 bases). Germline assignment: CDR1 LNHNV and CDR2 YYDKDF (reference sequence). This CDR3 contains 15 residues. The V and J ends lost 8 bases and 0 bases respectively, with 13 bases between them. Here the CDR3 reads CATSSGATTNEKLFF. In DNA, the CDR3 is TGTGCCACCTCCAGTGGGGCAACAACTAATGAAAAACTGTTTTTT.

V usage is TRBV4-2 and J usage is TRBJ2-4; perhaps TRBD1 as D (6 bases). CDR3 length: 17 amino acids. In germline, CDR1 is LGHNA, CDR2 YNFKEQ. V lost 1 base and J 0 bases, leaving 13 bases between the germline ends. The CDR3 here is CASSQGLEGVAKNIQYF. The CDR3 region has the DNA TGTGCCAGCAGCCAAGGTCTTGAGGGGGTAGCCAAAAACATTCAGTACTTC.

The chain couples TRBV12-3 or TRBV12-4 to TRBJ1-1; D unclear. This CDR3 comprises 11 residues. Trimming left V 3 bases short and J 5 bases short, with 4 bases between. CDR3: CASSLYTEAFF. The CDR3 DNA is TGTGCCAGCAGTTTGTATACTGAAGCTTTCTTT.

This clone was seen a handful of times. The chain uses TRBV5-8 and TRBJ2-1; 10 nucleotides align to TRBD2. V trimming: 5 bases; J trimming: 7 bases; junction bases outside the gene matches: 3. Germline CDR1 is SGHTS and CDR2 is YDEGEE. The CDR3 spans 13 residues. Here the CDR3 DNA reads TGTGCCAGCAGACTAGCGGGAAGGAATGAGCAGTTCTTC. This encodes CASRLAGRNEQFF.

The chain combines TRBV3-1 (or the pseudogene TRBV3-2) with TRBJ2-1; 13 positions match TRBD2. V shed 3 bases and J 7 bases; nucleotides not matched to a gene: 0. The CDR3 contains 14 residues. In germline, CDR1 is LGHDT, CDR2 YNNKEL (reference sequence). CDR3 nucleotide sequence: TGTGCCAGCAGCCAGGGACTAGCGGGGAATGAGCAGTTCTTC. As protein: CASSQGLAGNEQFF.

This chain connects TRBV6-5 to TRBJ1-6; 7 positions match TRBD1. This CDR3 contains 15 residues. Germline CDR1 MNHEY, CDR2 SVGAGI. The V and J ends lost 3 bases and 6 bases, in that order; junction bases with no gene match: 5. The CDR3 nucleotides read TGTGCCAGCAGTTATTCGCGACAGGGTAATTCACCCCTCCACTTT. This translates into CASSYSRQGNSPLHF.

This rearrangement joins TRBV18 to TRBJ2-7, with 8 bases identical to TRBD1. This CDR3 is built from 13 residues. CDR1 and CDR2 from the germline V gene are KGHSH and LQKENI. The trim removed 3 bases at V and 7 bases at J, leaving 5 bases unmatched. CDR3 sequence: CASSPDRVGEQYV. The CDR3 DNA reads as TGTGCCAGCTCACCGGACAGGGTAGGAGAGCAGTACGTC.

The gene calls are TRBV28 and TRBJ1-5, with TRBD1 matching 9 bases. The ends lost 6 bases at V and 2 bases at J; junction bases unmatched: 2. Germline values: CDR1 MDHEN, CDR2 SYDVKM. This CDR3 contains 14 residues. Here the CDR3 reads CASSWTGGNQPQHF. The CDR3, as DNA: TGTGCCAGCAGCTGGACAGGGGGCAATCAGCCCCAGCATTTT.

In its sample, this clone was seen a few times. The CDR3 DNA is TGTGCCAGCAGCTTAGTGGGGCGGGGGAGCACAGATACGCAGTATTTT. Translated, it gives CASSLVGRGSTDTQYF. The chain combines TRBV7-2 with TRBJ2-3; 7 bases are a match to TRBD2. Germline V lookup: CDR1 SGHTA, CDR2 FQGNSA. This CDR3 comprises 16 residues. Germline trimming cut 1 base from V and 0 bases from J; bases unmatched to any gene: 4. Complete variable domain (other parts from reference TRBV7-2 and TRBJ2-3): GAGVSQSPSNKVTEKGKDVELRCDPISGHTALYWYRQSLGQGLEFLIYFQGNSAPDKSGLPSDRFSAERTGGSVSTLTIQRTQQEDSAVYLCASSLVGRGSTDTQYFGPGTRLTVL.

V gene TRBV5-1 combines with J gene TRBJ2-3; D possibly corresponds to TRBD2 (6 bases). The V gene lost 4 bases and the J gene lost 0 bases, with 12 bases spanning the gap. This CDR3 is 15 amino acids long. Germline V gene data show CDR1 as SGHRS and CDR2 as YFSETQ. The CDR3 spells CASSLGLSSTDTQYF. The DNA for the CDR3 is TGCGCCAGCAGCCTGGGACTGTCTAGCACAGATACGCAGTATTTT.